The 29 T cell receptor beta chains given below trace back to one sample, sequenced in a study of blood T cells in healthy people across ages. PCR was performed a second time for about 7 to 11 cycles using a sample-barcoded 5' primer and a J-beta primer mix. TCRdb re-analysed the 5' RACE reads in MiXCR, keeping a single row per CDR3 protein. The sample includes nearly 1 million distinct CDR3 sequences, roughly 51% of them seen just once. Sample: blood. Receptors originate from a woman aged 55-70 years in good health.

This clonotype was counted once. This rearrangement joins TRBV7-9 to TRBJ2-7, with D maybe TRBD1 (6 bases). The CDR3 consists of 13 residues. Trimming removed 0 bases at V and 7 bases at J, with 10 bases between. The germline V gene has CDR1 SEHNR and CDR2 FQNEAQ (reference sequence). CDR3 nucleotides: TGTGCCAGCAGCTTAGCGCAGGGGAGTGAGCAGTACTTC. It translates to CASSLAQGSEQYF. The full variable domain, rest sourced from reference TRBV7-9 and TRBJ2-7, is DTGVSQNPRHKITKRGQNVTFRCDPISEHNRLYWYRQTLGQGPEFLTYFQNEAQLEKSRLLSDRFSAERPKGSFSTLEIQRTEQGDSAMYLCASSLAQGSEQYFGPGTRLTVT.

A note on this clonotype: One end of the junction does not line up with germline, which may come from a read error. The chain combines TRBV12-3 or TRBV12-4 with TRBJ2-3, with D possibly TRBD1 on 6 matching bases. The CDR3 runs to 15 residues. CDR3 sequence (DNA): TGTGCCAGCAGGGGTGTGGACAGTGTCACACATACGCAGTATTTT. It codes for CASRGVDSVTHTQYF.

This chain uses TRBV27 with TRBJ2-7; 9 nucleotides agree with TRBD1. The junction had 6 bases not matched to a gene; V was cut back by 2 bases and J by 4 bases. CDR1 is MNHEY, CDR2 SMNVEV, per germline (reference sequence). This CDR3 is 15 amino acids long. The DNA for the CDR3 is TGTGCCAGCAGTTTACAGGGACAGGGACGGTACGAGCAGTACTTC. This translates into CASSLQGQGRYEQYF.

The genes are TRBV2 and TRBJ2-1, with D unresolved. Trimming removed 6 bases at V and 4 bases at J, with 13 bases between. CDR3 length: 14 residues. Germline values: CDR1 SNHLY, CDR2 FYNNEI. The CDR3 region has the DNA TGTGCCAGCAGGCCGACATCCCCTTACAATGAGCAGTTCTTC. Its protein product is CASRPTSPYNEQFF.

The chain uses TRBV4-3 and TRBJ2-7; no definite D call. The CDR3 runs 15 residues. V was shortened by 0 bases and J by 3 bases, with 12 bases between the two germline ends. Germline-derived CDR1 and CDR2 are LGHNA and YSLEER. CDR3 DNA: TGCGCCAGCAGCCAAGATTTTGACCCGGTCTACGAGCAGTACTTC. Translation: CASSQDFDPVYEQYF.

This clonotype was counted only a few times. V is TRBV25-1 and J is TRBJ2-6; D gene unclear. There are 15 residues in the CDR3. V was cut by 2 bases and J by 0 bases, with 5 bases left in between. The germline V gene encodes CDR1 MGHDK and CDR2 SYGVNS. CDR3 nucleotides: TGTGCCAGCAGTGAAATAGGCTCTGGGGCCAACGTCCTGACTTTC. This gives the protein CASSEIGSGANVLTF.

The gene calls are TRBV12-3 or TRBV12-4 and TRBJ1-1, with 10 bases matching TRBD1. The junction had 1 base not matched to a gene; V was cut back by 0 bases and J by 3 bases. The CDR3 covers 15 residues. CDR3 DNA sequence: TGTGCCAGCAGTTTAGCGGACAGGGGGGACACTGAAGCTTTCTTT. Encoded protein: CASSLADRGDTEAFF.

The V gene is TRBV7-3, the J gene TRBJ2-7; 7 bases align to TRBD2. The germline V gene has CDR1 SGHTA and CDR2 FQGTGA. The junction had 12 bases not matched to a gene; V was cut back by 5 bases and J by 2 bases. The CDR3 length is 16 residues. CDR3 DNA: TGTGCCAGCAGCCCCTCCTGGCTAGCGGCTCCCTACGAGCAGTACTTC. The encoded protein is CASSPSWLAAPYEQYF.

The chain recombines TRBV10-3 with TRBJ2-1; a possible D gene is TRBD2 (5 bases). The ends were cut back, 5 bases at V and 7 bases at J, with 21 bases in the middle. The CDR3 has 16 amino acids. CDR1 ENHRY and CDR2 SYGVKD come from the germline V gene. The CDR3 coding sequence is TGTGCCATCAGTCCCGGGGTGAGTCGCGTGGGAAATGAGCAGTTCTTC. It is translated as CAISPGVSRVGNEQFF.

This clonotype was found a few times. The V and J genes are TRBV28 and TRBJ2-7, with 9 bases lining up with TRBD2. The germline V gene encodes CDR1 MDHEN and CDR2 SYDVKM. With V trimmed by 3 bases and J by 3 bases, 12 bases remained unmatched. This CDR3 spans 17 amino acids. This CDR3 is CASSFSFAGGANYEQYF. The CDR3 DNA follows: TGTGCCAGCAGTTTTTCCTTCGCGGGAGGGGCGAACTACGAGCAGTACTTC.

This clonotype was found a few times. A read error may explain this, as a much larger clone is one base away. The chain has TRBV6-2 or TRBV6-3 and TRBJ2-6; D unresolved. This CDR3 spans 14 amino acids. V was shortened by 5 bases and J by 6 bases, with 11 bases between the two germline ends. The germline V gene encodes CDR1 MNHEY and CDR2 SVGEGT. The DNA for the CDR3 is TGTGCCAGCAGTGATGGGCCGTCGGCCAACGTCCTGACTTTC. This sequence encodes CASSDGPSANVLTF.

This sequence joins TRBV7-2 and TRBJ2-5; possibly TRBD2 for D (6 bases). V lost 0 bases, J lost 11 bases, and 19 bases lay in between. CDR1 and CDR2 from the germline V gene are SGHTA and FQGNSA. The CDR3 has 15 amino acids. For the CDR3, the DNA is TGTGCCAGCAGCTTAGCCACGGGAGAGTGGAATGAGCAGTACTTC. As protein: CASSLATGEWNEQYF.

The chain joins TRBV5-1 to TRBJ2-7; TRBD2 aligns across 14 bases. With 4 bases clipped from V and 0 bases from J, the junction kept 6 bases outside the gene matches. The CDR3 is made up of 17 amino acids. Germline CDR1 reads SGHRS; CDR2 reads YFSETQ. The CDR3 region has the DNA TGCGCCAGCAGCACCGGACTAGCGGGAGGAAGCTCCTACGAGCAGTACTTC. Amino acid sequence: CASSTGLAGGSSYEQYF.

In this sample, this clonotype turned up a few times. The chain employs TRBV30 and TRBJ2-1; TRBD1 might be the D (6 bases). Trimming removed 4 bases from V and 5 bases from J, with 12 bases in between. Per the germline V gene, CDR1 is GTSNPN and CDR2 is SVGIG (reference sequence). The CDR3 has 13 residues. The CDR3 bases are TGTGCCTGGAACGAACAGGGCAACAATGAGCAGTTCTTC. Protein sequence: CAWNEQGNNEQFF. Full variable domain (remainder filled in from reference TRBV30 and TRBJ2-1): SQTIHQWPATLVQPVGSPLSLECTVEGTSNPNLYWYRQAAGRGLQLLFYSVGIGQISSEVPQNLSASRPQDRQFILSSKKLLLSDSGFYLCAWNEQGNNEQFFGPGTRLTVL.

The chain couples TRBV5-6 to TRBJ1-2, with 7 bases identical to TRBD1. This CDR3 comprises 14 residues. Per the germline V gene, CDR1 is SGHDT and CDR2 is YYEEEE. The J segment lost 3 bases and the V segment lost 4 bases, leaving 6 bases of the junction unmatched. The CDR3 here is CASSVTGTHYGYTF. CDR3 nucleotides: TGTGCCAGCAGCGTGACAGGGACCCACTATGGCTACACCTTC.

This clonotype was counted only a few times. The V call is TRBV3-1, the J call TRBJ2-7; D ambiguous. CDR1 and CDR2 from the germline V gene are LGHDT and YNNKEL (reference sequence). The CDR3 runs to 14 residues. Trimming took off 4 bases at V and 0 bases at J, with 10 bases between the two ends. CDR3 in DNA: TGTGCCAGCAGCCCTTTCGTCGACTCCTACGAGCAGTACTTC. Protein product: CASSPFVDSYEQYF.

The gene calls are TRBV24-1 and TRBJ2-1; D unresolved. This CDR3 has 13 residues. The V gene lost 10 bases and the J gene lost 1 base, with 10 bases spanning the gap. Germline V gives CDR1 KGHDR, CDR2 SFDVKD. The CDR3 nucleotides are TGTGCCACATCCGAGAAGTCCTACAATGAGCAGTTCTTC. Protein product: CATSEKSYNEQFF.

The chain carries TRBV4-2 and TRBJ2-1; 10 nucleotides line up with TRBD2. CDR3 size: 16 residues. Germline CDR1 and CDR2: LGHNA and YNFKEQ. With 4 bases clipped from V and 6 bases from J, the junction kept 9 bases outside the gene matches. As DNA, the CDR3 is TGTGCCAGCAGCCTAGATCTAGCGGGAGCCAGCAATGAGCAGTTCTTC. Translation: CASSLDLAGASNEQFF.

V usage is TRBV2 and J usage is TRBJ2-3; D is unresolved. Trimming cost V 6 bases and J 12 bases, with 19 bases left between them. Germline V gene sequence: CDR1 SNHLY, CDR2 FYNNEI. The CDR3 is made up of 13 amino acids. CDR3 protein: CASSLSHTDPQYF. For the CDR3, the DNA is TGTGCCAGCAGCCTCTCACACACAGATCCACAGTATTTT.

The rearrangement links TRBV7-9 to TRBJ2-5; D remains unclear. The DNA end is a closer match to TRBJ2-7, so the J assignment may be wrong. The CDR3 spans 13 residues. CDR1 is SEHNR, CDR2 FQNEAQ, per germline (reference sequence). The CDR3: CASSLAELYEQYF. CDR3 coding DNA: TGTGCCAGCAGCTTAGCGGAACTCTACGAGCAGTACTTC.

This chain uses TRBV29-1 with TRBJ2-1; TRBD2 matches 7 bases. The CDR3 sequence is 14 residues long. With V trimmed by 3 bases and J by 3 bases, 5 bases remained unmatched. Germline V gene sequence: CDR1 SQVTM, CDR2 ANQGSEA. DNA of the CDR3: TGCAGCGTTGAGTCCAGCGGGAACTACAATGAGCAGTTCTTC. Its protein is CSVESSGNYNEQFF.

The chain couples TRBV4-1 to TRBJ2-7; tentative D call: TRBD1 (6 bases). Germline V gene sequence: CDR1 MGHRA, CDR2 YSYEKL. V lost 3 bases to trimming and J lost 3 bases, with 18 bases between them. This CDR3 is 16 amino acids long. The CDR3, as DNA: TGCGCCAGCAGCCACCTAGCCACAGGGCCCATCTACGAGCAGTACTTC. It encodes CASSHLATGPIYEQYF.

The chain couples TRBV2 to TRBJ1-2; maybe TRBD1 (5 bases). The CDR3 consists of 12 residues. Per the germline V gene, CDR1 is SNHLY and CDR2 is FYNNEI. Trimming removed 8 bases from V and 4 bases from J, with 11 bases in between. The CDR3 DNA reads TGTGCCAGCGTAGGGACGGCCTATGGCTACACCTTC. Translation gives CASVGTAYGYTF.

This clonotype was detected only once. V is TRBV6-2 or TRBV6-3 and J is TRBJ1-1; possible D gene TRBD1, 6 bases. This CDR3 has 14 residues. The V gene's germline CDR1 is MNHEY and CDR2 SVGEGT. Trimming removed 2 bases at V and 4 bases at J, with 11 bases between. The DNA for the CDR3 is TGTGCCAGCAGTTACGGGGGCCGGGGCACTGAAGCTTTCTTT. Residues: CASSYGGRGTEAFF.

This chain links TRBV10-3 with TRBJ2-2; tentative D call: TRBD2 (6 bases). V lost 8 bases, J lost 4 bases, and 8 bases lay in between. Germline values: CDR1 ENHRY, CDR2 SYGVKD. The CDR3 length is 12 residues. CDR3 sequence: CAIGRSTGELFF. DNA of the CDR3: TGTGCCATCGGGAGGAGCACCGGGGAGCTGTTTTTT.

This clonotype was counted only a few times. V and J are TRBV4-1 and TRBJ2-1; no reliable D call. Germline CDR1 MGHRA, CDR2 YSYEKL. There are 13 residues in the CDR3. V shed 4 bases and J shed 8 bases, with 12 bases lying between them. This CDR3 is CASSRLFVDEQFF. CDR3 sequence (DNA): TGCGCCAGCAGCCGCCTCTTCGTGGATGAGCAGTTCTTC.

The chain employs TRBV20-1 and TRBJ2-5; D not certain. The CDR3 contains 12 residues. Germline CDR1 reads DFQATT; CDR2 reads SNEGSKA (reference sequence). The germline V and J ends were trimmed by 5 bases and 2 bases, with 9 bases remaining between them. The CDR3: CSAGPGQETQYF. In nucleotides, the CDR3 is TGCAGTGCTGGACCAGGACAAGAGACCCAGTACTTC.

The chain links TRBV28 to TRBJ2-6, with 8 positions matching TRBD1. CDR3 length: 17 amino acids. The J segment lost 0 bases and the V segment lost 2 bases, leaving 3 bases of the junction unmatched. Germline CDR1 reads MDHEN; CDR2 reads SYDVKM. CDR3 residues: CASSLDRGFSGANVLTF. In nucleotides, the CDR3 is TGTGCCAGCAGTTTAGACAGGGGTTTCTCTGGGGCCAACGTCCTGACTTTC.

This clonotype was detected a few times. The rearrangement joins TRBV7-2 to TRBJ2-2; tentative D call: TRBD2 (5 bases). Germline V lookup: CDR1 SGHTA, CDR2 FQGNSA. The CDR3 has 15 amino acids. Trimming removed 2 bases at V and 4 bases at J, with 11 bases between. The CDR3: CASSLKGAGTGELFF. CDR3 DNA sequence: TGTGCCAGCAGCTTAAAGGGAGCTGGCACCGGGGAGCTGTTTTTT. Supplemented by reference TRBV7-2 and TRBJ2-2, the full variable domain reads GAGVSQSPSNKVTEKGKDVELRCDPISGHTALYWYRQSLGQGLEFLIYFQGNSAPDKSGLPSDRFSAERTGGSVSTLTIQRTQQEDSAVYLCASSLKGAGTGELFFGEGSRLTVL.